The T cell receptor beta chain under discussion was sequenced for a study of blood T cell repertoires in COVID-19. Study in general: Samples of COVID-19 (acute and convalescent) were obtained from the United States, Italy and Spain. The analysed material was cDNA or gDNA that came from T cells, B-cell-depleted T cells, or PBMCs.

The CDR3 contains 13 residues. Germline V gene data show CDR1 as WNHNN and CDR2 as SYGVQD (reference sequence). Deletions cut 0 bases from V and 11 bases from J, with 11 bases between. Original processing notes: It was from reference gene primer amplification that nucleated cell counts were estimated. Profiling relied on immunoSEQ multiplex PCR, and the TCRdb table lists in-frame clones only, not all of them. From that table come the V and J calls and clone size; the DNA was used to work out D and trimming. The repertoire includes 30,000 to 40,000 clones, 85% of them detected once, and around 17% sits in the top ten.

This chain uses TRBV10-1 with TRBJ1-3; D unclear. The specimen sequenced was peripheral blood. This TCR derives from a woman aged 60-75 years with active COVID-19. The CDR3 bases are TGCGCCAGCAGTGAGTCGGCGTTGGCGGCCATATATTTT. As protein: CASSESALAAIYF.